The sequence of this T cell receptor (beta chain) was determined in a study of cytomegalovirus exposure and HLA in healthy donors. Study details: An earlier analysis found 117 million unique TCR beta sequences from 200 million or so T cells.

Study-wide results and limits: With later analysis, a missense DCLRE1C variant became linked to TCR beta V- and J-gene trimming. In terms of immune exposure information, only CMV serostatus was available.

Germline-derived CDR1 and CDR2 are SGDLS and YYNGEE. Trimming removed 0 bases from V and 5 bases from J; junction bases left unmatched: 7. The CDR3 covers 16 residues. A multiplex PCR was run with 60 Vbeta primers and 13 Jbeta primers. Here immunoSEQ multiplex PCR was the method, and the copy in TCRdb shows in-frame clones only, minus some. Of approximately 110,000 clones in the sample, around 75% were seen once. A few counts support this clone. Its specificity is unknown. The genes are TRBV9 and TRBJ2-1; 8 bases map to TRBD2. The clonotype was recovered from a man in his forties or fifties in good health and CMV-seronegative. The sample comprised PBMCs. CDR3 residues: CASSVEIGRGHNEQFF. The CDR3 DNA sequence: TGTGCCAGCAGCGTAGAGATCGGGAGGGGTCACAATGAGCAGTTCTTC.